The present entry profiles one T cell receptor (beta chain) with its context. With 60 Vbeta and 13 Jbeta primers, the PCR was carried out. Data came from immunoSEQ multiplex PCR; TCRdb stores just in-frame clones and leaves some out. Of about 130,000 clones listed, around 84% are singletons. This sample was taken from a study of cytomegalovirus exposure and HLA in healthy donors. The CDR3 contains 17 residues. V gave up 1 base and J gave up 1 base; unmatched junction bases: 7. Looked up from germline, CDR1 is SGDLS and CDR2 is YYNGEE. The genes are TRBV9 and TRBJ2-3, with 9 nucleotides matching TRBD2. This TCR came from a man aged 50 to 59 in good health and CMV-seronegative. The sequenced material came from PBMCs. CDR3 sequence: CASSVYGGGGGTDTQYF. CDR3 coding DNA: TGTGCCAGCAGCGTATATGGAGGCGGGGGGGGCACAGATACGCAGTATTTT.